Following are 22 T cell receptor beta chains from one sample sequenced in a study of cytomegalovirus exposure and HLA in healthy donors. 13 Jbeta primers and 60 Vbeta primers were used for the PCR. Produced via immunoSEQ multiplex PCR; TCRdb's table is partial and in-frame only. This repertoire shows roughly 120,000 clones, 81% found once; its top ten account for 3.9%. Sequencing input: PBMCs. These receptors all come from a woman aged 30 to 39 in good health and CMV-seronegative.

This clone has a handful of counts. This chain uses TRBV21-1 with TRBJ1-2; TRBD1, the table's D call, was not compared with the DNA. TRBV21-1 is a listed pseudogene. This CDR3 contains 11 residues. The DNA of the CDR3 is TGTGACCCGGGACAGACCTATGGCTACACCTTC. This encodes CDPGQTYGYTF.

The J gene is TRBJ2-1, the V gene TRBV15; D might be TRBD2 (5 bases). Trimming shortened V by 8 bases and J by 5 bases, and 16 bases separated the two germline ends. Germline V lookup: CDR1 LNHNV, CDR2 YYDKDF (reference sequence). The CDR3 has 14 residues. CDR3: CATAPSRLDNEQFF. The DNA for the CDR3 is TGTGCCACCGCCCCTAGCCGTCTGGACAATGAGCAGTTCTTC.

DNA of the CDR3: TGTGCCAGCAGTCCTGGACTAGCGGGAGGGTACGAGCAGTACTTC. This encodes CASSPGLAGGYEQYF. This chain uses TRBV27 with TRBJ2-7, with 15 bases matching TRBD2. The ends lost 5 bases at V and 4 bases at J; junction bases unmatched: 3. This CDR3 is built from 15 residues. CDR1 and CDR2 from the germline V gene are MNHEY and SMNVEV (reference sequence).

The gene calls are TRBV18 and TRBJ2-1; a possible D gene is TRBD2 (6 bases). In germline, CDR1 is KGHSH, CDR2 LQKENI. The CDR3 sequence is 13 residues long. Trimming removed 6 bases from V and 8 bases from J, with 14 bases in between. The chain's CDR3 is CASSTTRGYEQFF. CDR3 nucleotides: TGTGCCAGCTCGACGACTAGAGGCTATGAGCAGTTCTTC.

The rearrangement uses TRBV7-9 and TRBJ1-4; D gene ambiguous. Trimming removed 11 bases from V and 7 bases from J, with 20 bases in between. The CDR3 covers 14 residues. Looked up from germline, CDR1 is SEHNR and CDR2 is FQNEAQ (reference sequence). DNA for the CDR3: TGTGCCGCCTCCGCCGGGGTAGAGGGTGAAAAACTGTTTTTT. It is translated as CAASAGVEGEKLFF.

In regard to this clone: The junction and the germline gene differ at one end; a read error may be behind it. The rearrangement joins TRBV7-9 to TRBJ2-7, with D maybe TRBD1 (5 bases). Germline CDR1 and CDR2: SEHNR and FQNEAQ (reference sequence). CDR3 length equals 16 residues. The CDR3 region is CSSSLIGVQGRDEQYF. CDR3 nucleotide sequence: TGTTCCAGCAGCTTAATTGGGGTGCAGGGCAGAGACGAGCAGTACTTC.

The J gene is TRBJ2-7, the V gene TRBV2, with D perhaps matching TRBD2 (6 bases). Trimming took off 3 bases at V and 1 base at J, with 13 bases between the two ends. The CDR3 is made up of 15 amino acids. Looked up from germline, CDR1 is SNHLY and CDR2 is FYNNEI. CDR3 nucleotides: TGTGCCAGCAGTGAGTTCGCGGGAATGTCCTACGAGCAGTACTTC. This gives the protein CASSEFAGMSYEQYF.

The CDR3, as DNA: TGTGCCAGTCGCGTCGGGACTGAAGCTTTCTTT. It encodes CASRVGTEAFF. This chain links TRBV2 with TRBJ1-1; D is undetermined. Trimming cost V 9 bases and J 5 bases, with 10 bases left between them. Germline CDR1 SNHLY, CDR2 FYNNEI. The CDR3 has 11 amino acids.

J is TRBJ2-3 and V is TRBV19; TRBD2 matches at 10 bases. CDR1 is LNHDA, CDR2 SQIVND, per germline (reference sequence). The CDR3 covers 17 residues. The junction had 10 bases not matched to a gene; V was cut back by 2 bases and J by 5 bases. CDR3 region: CASSILAGVTVGDTQYF. CDR3 DNA sequence: TGTGCCAGTAGTATACTAGCGGGAGTGACGGTTGGAGATACGCAGTATTTT.

The rearrangement links TRBV27 to TRBJ1-5, with a tentative D call TRBD1 (5 bases). Germline-derived CDR1 and CDR2 are MNHEY and SMNVEV (reference sequence). This CDR3 has 15 amino acids. Trimming removed 5 bases at V and 7 bases at J, with 18 bases between. CDR3 in DNA: TGTGCCAGCAGTCCTTACAGGATCGACGGCCAGCCCCAGCATTTT. Translated, it gives CASSPYRIDGQPQHF.

CDR3 DNA: TGTGCCAGCAGCTGGGGACAGGGAAATTCACCCCTCCACTTT. Translating gives CASSWGQGNSPLHF. The rearrangement joins TRBV11-2 to TRBJ1-6, with 9 bases identical to TRBD1. The CDR3 totals 14 residues. Germline V gene lookup returns CDR1 SGHAT and CDR2 FQNNGV. Trimming took 4 bases from V and 7 from J; bases not matched to a gene: 2.

The CDR3 DNA reads as TGTGCCAGCTCACCATATGTAGCGGGAACCGAGCAGTACTTC. Its protein is CASSPYVAGTEQYF. The gene calls are TRBV18 and TRBJ2-5, with 8 bases matching TRBD2. The J call may be incorrect, as the DNA end agrees better with TRBJ2-7. This CDR3 spans 14 amino acids. Germline CDR1 and CDR2: KGHSH and LQKENI.

This clone has more than one count but fewer than ten. The chain carries TRBV10-2 and TRBJ2-2, with unresolved D. This CDR3 comprises 14 residues. Germline-derived CDR1 and CDR2 are WSHSY and SAAADI. V was trimmed by 2 bases and J by 6 bases, leaving 10 bases between them. The CDR3 DNA is TGCGCCAGCAGTGAGACCCGCGCCGCCGGGGAGCTGTTTTTT. This codes for CASSETRAAGELFF.

The chain joins TRBV6-4 to TRBJ2-3; 10 bases map to TRBD1. The CDR3 totals 16 residues. J lost 4 bases, V lost 3 bases, and 7 bases had no gene match. Germline V gives CDR1 MRHNA, CDR2 SNTAGT. The CDR3: CASSETGQGYPDTQYF. CDR3 nucleotide sequence: TGTGCCAGCAGTGAGACGGGACAGGGGTATCCAGATACGCAGTATTTT.

V is TRBV9 and J is TRBJ1-3; tentatively, D is TRBD1 (5 bases). V was clipped by 0 bases and J by 0 bases, with 10 bases between them. Germline-derived CDR1 and CDR2 are SGDLS and YYNGEE. The CDR3 loop spans 16 amino acids. The CDR3 DNA is TGTGCCAGCAGCGTAGCTACAGGCCTCTCTGGAAACACCATATATTTT. Translation: CASSVATGLSGNTIYF. The variable domain in full, with the rest retrieved from reference TRBV9 and TRBJ1-3, is DSGVTQTPKHLITATGQRVTLRCSPRSGDLSVYWYQQSLDQGLQFLIQYYNGEERAKGNILERFSAQQFPDLHSELNLSSLELGDSALYFCASSVATGLSGNTIYFGEGSWLTVV.

This clone was picked up a small number of times. The CDR3 sequence is CASSLGQGARYIQYF. CDR3 coding DNA: TGTGCCAGCAGCCTGGGACAGGGGGCGAGGTACATTCAGTACTTC. The rearrangement uses TRBV14 and TRBJ2-4; 12 nucleotides line up with TRBD1. Unmatched junction bases numbered 6, after V lost 4 bases and J lost 8 bases. Germline loops: CDR1 SGHDN, CDR2 FVKESK. The CDR3 sequence is 15 residues long.

The chain combines TRBV27 with TRBJ2-1; a possible D gene is TRBD2 (6 bases). The CDR3 length is 15 residues. Trimming cost V 2 bases and J 1 base, with 9 bases left between them. The germline V gene encodes CDR1 MNHEY and CDR2 SMNVEV (reference sequence). The CDR3 DNA is TGTGCCAGCAGTTTAGCGGGGCCATCCTACAATGAGCAGTTCTTC. Translating it yields CASSLAGPSYNEQFF.

The chain combines TRBV11-2 with TRBJ2-1; 10 bases line up with TRBD2. With 0 bases clipped from V and 3 bases from J, the junction kept 11 bases outside the gene matches. The CDR3 contains 19 residues. Germline loops: CDR1 SGHAT, CDR2 FQNNGV. CDR3 bases: TGTGCCAGCAGCTTAGAATTGATGGGGCTAGCGGGGGTCTACAATGAGCAGTTCTTC. Residues: CASSLELMGLAGVYNEQFF.

This sequence joins TRBV6-1 and TRBJ1-1; 7 bases are shared with TRBD1. The germline gives CDR1 MNHNS, CDR2 SASEGT. V shed 0 bases, J shed 1 base, and the junction held 2 bases outside the gene matches. The CDR3 length is 15 residues. The CDR3, as DNA: TGTGCCAGCAGTGAAGCAACAGGGGCGAACACTGAAGCTTTCTTT. Translated, it gives CASSEATGANTEAFF.

The V and J genes are TRBV5-1 and TRBJ2-5; D is uncertain. The length of the CDR3 is 14 residues. The V end was cut by 2 bases, the J end by 1 base, with 9 bases between. From germline, CDR1 is SGHRS and CDR2 YFSETQ. The CDR3 is CASSLSAPQETQYF. The DNA for the CDR3 is TGCGCCAGCAGCTTATCAGCGCCCCAAGAGACCCAGTACTTC.

This sequence joins TRBV7-6 and TRBJ2-5; D perhaps matches TRBD2 (5 bases). The germline CDR1 and CDR2 sequences are SGHVS and FNYEAQ. Trimming took 11 bases from V and 5 from J, leaving 18 bases between them. The CDR3 loop spans 13 amino acids. DNA for the CDR3: TGTGCCGGAGGTACCCAGCCGGGGGAGACCCAGTACTTC. It encodes CAGGTQPGETQYF.

This chain links TRBV6-1 with TRBJ2-7, with D unclear. The germline gives CDR1 MNHNS, CDR2 SASEGT. There are 15 residues in the CDR3. The V end lost 0 bases, the J end lost 0 bases, and 9 bases lay between the germline ends. CDR3 coding DNA: TGTGCCAGCAGTGAAGCAGACTTGAGCTCCTACGAGCAGTACTTC. Its protein product is CASSEADLSSYEQYF.